A single sample is the source of the 15 T cell receptor beta chains below, sequenced in a study of identical twins. One entry per CDR3 protein, called by TCRdb with MiXCR from the 5' RACE reads. Among under 1 million distinct CDR3 sequences listed, 12% were seen once. In addition, the sample was reused for a study of yellow fever vaccine responses in identical twins.

Input material: PBMCs. Receptors originate from a young woman in good health.

The rearrangement joins TRBV5-1 to TRBJ2-5; the D is unclear. Germline lookup yields CDR1 SGHRS and CDR2 YFSETQ. The ends were cut back, 3 bases at V and 1 base at J, with 7 bases in the middle. This CDR3 region has 13 residues. The CDR3 reads CASSWPGQETQYF. The CDR3 region has the DNA TGCGCCAGCAGCTGGCCGGGCCAAGAGACCCAGTACTTC.

Many counts were recorded for this clonotype. The V gene is TRBV24-1, the J gene TRBJ2-7; D is unclear. This CDR3 comprises 15 residues. The germline V and J ends were trimmed by 3 bases and 2 bases, with 13 bases remaining between them. The V gene's germline CDR1 is KGHDR and CDR2 SFDVKD. In DNA, the CDR3 is TGTGCCACCAGTGATGGCTTTGGCCAGCCCTACGAGCAGTACTTC. This encodes CATSDGFGQPYEQYF.

At least ten counts were recorded for this clonotype. This chain connects TRBV15 to TRBJ2-1; D is perhaps TRBD1 (8 bases). Between the trimmed V and J ends, which lost 5 bases and 8 bases, there was a span of 19 bases. Germline CDR1 reads LNHNV; CDR2 reads YYDKDF (reference sequence). The CDR3 runs 15 residues. The CDR3 DNA is TGTGCCACCAGCCCCCGGACAGGGAGGGCGGATGAGCAGTTCTTC. Its translation: CATSPRTGRADEQFF.

The V gene is TRBV7-2, the J gene TRBJ2-1; TRBD2 matches at 10 bases. The CDR3 extends over 16 amino acids. Germline CDR1 is SGHTA and CDR2 is FQGNSA. V lost 5 bases to trimming and J lost 3 bases; unmatched junction nucleotides: 7. The CDR3 coding sequence is TGTGCCAGCAGCCCCGCTAGCGGGAGAGGCTACAATGAGCAGTTCTTC. Amino acid sequence: CASSPASGRGYNEQFF.

The DNA for the CDR3 is TGTGCCAGTAGTATTCCGGGAGGCGCAGATACGCAGTATTTT. Protein sequence: CASSIPGGADTQYF. This chain links TRBV19 with TRBJ2-3; 7 bases agree with TRBD2. V dropped 3 bases and J dropped 4; count of bases not matched to a gene: 4. CDR1 is LNHDA, CDR2 SQIVND, per germline (reference sequence). The CDR3 runs to 14 residues.

The rearrangement uses TRBV6-1 and TRBJ2-1, with TRBD1 matching 12 bases. The CDR3 totals 15 residues. With V trimmed by 6 bases and J by 7 bases, 7 bases remained unmatched. Germline CDR1 and CDR2: MNHNS and SASEGT. CDR3 sequence: CASRRGQGARNEQFF. In nucleotides, the CDR3 is TGTGCCAGCAGACGGGGACAGGGGGCTCGGAATGAGCAGTTCTTC.

The chain employs TRBV20-1 and TRBJ1-1; 10 bases agree with TRBD1. This CDR3 is 14 amino acids long. After removal of 3 bases from V and 3 bases from J, the junction contained 4 bases not matched to a gene. Germline V gene lookup returns CDR1 DFQATT and CDR2 SNEGSKA (reference sequence). Here the CDR3 DNA reads TGCAGTGCTAGGGAAGGGACAGGGGACACTGAAGCTTTCTTT. Translating gives CSAREGTGDTEAFF.

This clonotype was counted a few times. The CDR3, as DNA: TGTGCCAGCAGCGCCGGGACTAGCTTGGCCGGGGAGCTGTTTTTT. As protein: CASSAGTSLAGELFF. This sequence joins TRBV9 and TRBJ2-2; 9 bases are a match to TRBD2. V lost 3 bases, J lost 6 bases, and 6 bases stayed unmatched. This CDR3 has 15 residues. From germline, CDR1 is SGDLS and CDR2 YYNGEE.

This chain links TRBV10-3 with TRBJ2-6, with D uncertain. The CDR3 is 15 amino acids. Deletions cut 10 bases from V and 0 bases from J, with 13 bases between. Germline V gene lookup returns CDR1 ENHRY and CDR2 SYGVKD. CDR3 coding DNA: TGTGCCACCTTACAAGGGATCTCTGGGGCCAACGTCCTGACTTTC. This translates into CATLQGISGANVLTF.

This clonotype has more than one count but fewer than ten. The V gene is TRBV10-2, the J gene TRBJ1-5; D ambiguous. Germline V gives CDR1 WSHSY, CDR2 SAAADI. The CDR3 has 15 residues. V was cut by 7 bases and J by 1 base, with 14 bases left in between. Here the CDR3 reads CASKTGKGSNQPQHF. In DNA, the CDR3 is TGCGCCAGCAAGACCGGGAAGGGCAGCAATCAGCCCCAGCATTTT.

The rearrangement links TRBV11-1 to TRBJ2-1; maybe TRBD2 (6 bases). V lost 1 base, J lost 6 bases, and 22 bases lay in between. This CDR3 is built from 18 residues. Looked up from germline, CDR1 is SGHAT and CDR2 is FQDESV (reference sequence). The CDR3 region has the DNA TGTGCCAGCAGCTTAGTAGGGGCTAGCGAAACAGGTGGCAATGAGCAGTTCTTC. It specifies CASSLVGASETGGNEQFF.

V usage is TRBV5-5 and J usage is TRBJ2-6, with D unclear. Looked up from germline, CDR1 is SGHKS and CDR2 is YYEKEE (reference sequence). The CDR3 runs to 14 residues. The germline V and J ends were trimmed by 4 bases and 5 bases, with 10 bases remaining between them. CDR3: CASSAARWANVLTF. DNA for the CDR3: TGTGCCAGCAGCGCGGCACGATGGGCCAACGTCCTGACTTTC.

The rearrangement links TRBV3-1 to TRBJ2-5, with 11 bases identical to TRBD2. CDR1 and CDR2 from the germline V gene are LGHDT and YNNKEL (reference sequence). The CDR3 contains 13 residues. The V gene end was trimmed by 10 bases and the J gene end by 5 bases; junction bases not matched to a gene: 6. For the CDR3, the DNA is TGTGCCACCGGGACTAGCGGCGTGGAGACCCAGTACTTC. Protein sequence: CATGTSGVETQYF.

At least ten counts were recorded for this clonotype. The J gene is TRBJ2-3, the V gene TRBV5-1; TRBD1 matches at 9 bases. V shed 3 bases and J 2 bases; nucleotides not matched to a gene: 4. Germline V gene data show CDR1 as SGHRS and CDR2 as YFSETQ. There are 15 residues in the CDR3. CDR3 loop: CASSWTGALTDTQYF. CDR3 bases: TGCGCCAGCAGCTGGACAGGGGCCCTCACAGATACGCAGTATTTT. Full variable domain (rest looked up from reference TRBV5-1 and TRBJ2-3): KAGVTQTPRYLIKTRGQQVTLSCSPISGHRSVSWYQQTPGQGLQFLFEYFSETQRNKGNFPGRFSGRQFSNSRSEMNVSTLELGDSALYLCASSWTGALTDTQYFGPGTRLTVL.

The sample holds a few counts of this clonotype. The chain is built from TRBV27 and TRBJ2-5, with D uncertain. V was cut by 7 bases and J by 5 bases, with 11 bases left in between. Germline loops: CDR1 MNHEY, CDR2 SMNVEV (reference sequence). CDR3 size: 12 residues. The CDR3 region has the DNA TGTGCCAGCACTTCGACCGGGGAGACCCAGTACTTC. Translation gives CASTSTGETQYF.